This TCR beta chain came from a study of post-analysis software for immune sequencing data (dated by TCRdb to between 2015 and 2016). For the study in its entirety: The recorded disease courses included relapsing-remitting, secondary progressive and progressive-relapsing multiple sclerosis, and some patients had no subtype annotation. The patient repertoires were set against about 12 previously published healthy control repertoires from donors whose ages ranged from roughly 6 to 27 years. A subset of samples was prepared in parallel using single-end sample barcoding, then pooled and co-amplified after Illumina adapter ligation. The research as a whole found: Normalized Chao1 diversity was significantly lower in multiple sclerosis patients than controls, suggesting substantial peripheral T-cell clonal expansion. Direct clustering with F measure showed strong co-clustering of samples prepared in the same batch, prompting a batch-effect correction. Significantly higher frequencies in patients than in controls were found for about 5 TRBV segments, including TRBV5-6, TRBV5-1 and TRBV20-1. The multiple sclerosis patient group was slightly younger than the control group.

TCR beta repertoires were profiled from peripheral blood of 10 to 15 young patients with multiple sclerosis to demonstrate the VDJtools post-analysis software. The multiple sclerosis patients were children and adolescents between about 6 and 16 years of age. This clonotype was recorded a few times. Which antigen it targets is not known. No clone much larger than this one lies a single base away; base qualities are absent. The method behind the library was PCR. For sequencing, an Illumina HiSeq 2500 was employed. Unique molecular identifiers were incorporated into TCR beta cDNA libraries to reduce PCR and sequencing biases. Every 1 to 10 million input T cells yielded approximately 500,000 cDNA molecules, meaning each molecule approximated one T cell. The same protocol used for the earlier healthy control dataset was applied to prepare and sequence the patient libraries. Samples belonging to the same batch were prepared together, multiplexed and sequenced on a shared HiSeq lane. In the original analysis: Raw barcoded reads were processed with MIGEC, and single-read molecular identifier groups were discarded before consensus assembly and CDR3 extraction. Clonotype tables were post-analysed with VDJtools, normalizing diversity by down-sampling all datasets to the smallest sample size. In repertoire overlap clustering, CDR3 amino acid sequences, but not nucleotide sequences, were matched to correct batch-related cross-sample contamination. TCRdb cleaned the public reads at Q25 with fastp, built clones with MiXCR and kept in-frame beta chains. Entries that share a CDR3 protein sequence are merged under the most common genes and DNA. Here the V and J calls rest on TCRdb's processing, not on the authors' analysis. This sample is represented by roughly 540,000 distinct CDR3 sequences; around a third of them were singletons. The ten largest clones represent approximately 5.4% of the sample.

V is shortened by 7 bases, J by 0 bases, and the region joining them spans 19 bases. The CDR3 covers 17 residues, taking in both the cysteine and the phenylalanine. Of the read, only the CDR3 DNA is kept; its 51 bases are in frame from base 1. Rearrangement joined TRBV12-3 or TRBV12-4 to TRBJ1-5; perhaps TRBD1 is the D gene, with 5 bases matching. Specimen: blood. This TCR was recovered from a girl aged 2 to 17 with multiple sclerosis. The CDR3 here reads CASTEMGYGHSNQPQHF. The DNA sequence is given as TGTGCCAGCACCGAAATGGGCTACGGACATAGCAATCAGCCCCAGCATTTT.